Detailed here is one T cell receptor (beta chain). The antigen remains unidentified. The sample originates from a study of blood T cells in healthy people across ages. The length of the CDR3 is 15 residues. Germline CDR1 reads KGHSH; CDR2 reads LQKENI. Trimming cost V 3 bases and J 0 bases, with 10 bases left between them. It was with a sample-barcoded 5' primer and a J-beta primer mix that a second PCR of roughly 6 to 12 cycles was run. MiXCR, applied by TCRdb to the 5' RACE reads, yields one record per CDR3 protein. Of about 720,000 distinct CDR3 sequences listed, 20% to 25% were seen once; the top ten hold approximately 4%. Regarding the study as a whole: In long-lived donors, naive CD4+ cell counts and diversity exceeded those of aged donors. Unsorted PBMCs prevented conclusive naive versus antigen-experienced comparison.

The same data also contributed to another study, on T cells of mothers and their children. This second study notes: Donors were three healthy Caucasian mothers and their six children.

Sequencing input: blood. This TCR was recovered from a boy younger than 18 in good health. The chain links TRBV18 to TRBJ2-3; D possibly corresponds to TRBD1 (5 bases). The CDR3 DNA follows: TGTGCCAGCTCACCTGACAGAACTAGCACAGATACGCAGTATTTT. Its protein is CASSPDRTSTDTQYF.